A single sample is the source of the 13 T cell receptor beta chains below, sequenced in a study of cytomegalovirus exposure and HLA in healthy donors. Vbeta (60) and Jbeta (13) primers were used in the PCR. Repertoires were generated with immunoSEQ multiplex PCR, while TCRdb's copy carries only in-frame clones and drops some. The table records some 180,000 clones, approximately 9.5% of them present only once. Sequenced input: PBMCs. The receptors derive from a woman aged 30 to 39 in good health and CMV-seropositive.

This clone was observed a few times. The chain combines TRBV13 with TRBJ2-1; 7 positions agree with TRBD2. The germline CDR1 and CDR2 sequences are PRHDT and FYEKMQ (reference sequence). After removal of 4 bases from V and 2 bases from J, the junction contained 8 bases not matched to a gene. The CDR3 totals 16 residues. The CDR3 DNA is TGTGCCAGCAGCTATACCGGGAGGAGAGCCTACAATGAGCAGTTCTTC. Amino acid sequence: CASSYTGRRAYNEQFF.

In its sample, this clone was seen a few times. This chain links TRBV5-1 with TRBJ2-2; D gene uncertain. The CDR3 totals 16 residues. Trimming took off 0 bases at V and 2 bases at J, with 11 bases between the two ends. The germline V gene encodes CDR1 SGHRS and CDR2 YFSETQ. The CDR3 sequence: CASSLAVLINTGELFF. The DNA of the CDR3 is TGCGCCAGCAGCTTGGCCGTACTAATCAACACCGGGGAGCTGTTTTTT. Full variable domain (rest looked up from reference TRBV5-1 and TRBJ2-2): KAGVTQTPRYLIKTRGQQVTLSCSPISGHRSVSWYQQTPGQGLQFLFEYFSETQRNKGNFPGRFSGRQFSNSRSEMNVSTLELGDSALYLCASSLAVLINTGELFFGEGSRLTVL.

This CDR3 reads CSVEKGANTGELFF. Written as DNA, the CDR3 is TGCAGCGTTGAGAAGGGGGCCAACACCGGGGAGCTGTTTTTT. The chain combines TRBV29-1 with TRBJ2-2; 7 nucleotides agree with TRBD1. The germline gives CDR1 SQVTM, CDR2 ANQGSEA. V gave up 3 bases and J gave up 2 bases; unmatched junction bases: 3. This CDR3 region has 14 residues.

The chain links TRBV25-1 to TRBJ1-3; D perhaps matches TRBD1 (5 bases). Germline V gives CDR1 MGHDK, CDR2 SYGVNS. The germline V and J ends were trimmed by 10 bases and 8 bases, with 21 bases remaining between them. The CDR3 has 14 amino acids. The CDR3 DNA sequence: TGTGCCACAAGCCGTAGCAGGGACTGGGACACCATATATTTT. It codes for CATSRSRDWDTIYF.

CDR3 in amino acids: CSVEGGFNEKLFF. The CDR3 bases are TGCAGCGTTGAAGGAGGGTTTAATGAAAAACTGTTTTTT. The chain carries TRBV29-1 and TRBJ1-4; D not certain. From germline, CDR1 is SQVTM and CDR2 ANQGSEA. Trimming pared 1 base from V and 4 bases from J, leaving 7 bases between. The CDR3 runs to 13 residues.

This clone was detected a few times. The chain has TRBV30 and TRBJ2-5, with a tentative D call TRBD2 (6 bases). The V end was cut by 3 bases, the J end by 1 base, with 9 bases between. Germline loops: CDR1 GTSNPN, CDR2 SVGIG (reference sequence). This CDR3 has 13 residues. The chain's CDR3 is CAWSPGGQETQYF. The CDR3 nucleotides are TGTGCCTGGAGCCCCGGGGGCCAAGAGACCCAGTACTTC.

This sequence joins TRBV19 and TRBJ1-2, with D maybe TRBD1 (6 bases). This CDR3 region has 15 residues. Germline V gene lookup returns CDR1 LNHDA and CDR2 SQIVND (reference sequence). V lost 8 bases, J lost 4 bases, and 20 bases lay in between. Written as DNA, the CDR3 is TGTGCCAGTTTACTAACAGGGCTGAGTGGCTATGGCTACACCTTC. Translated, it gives CASLLTGLSGYGYTF.

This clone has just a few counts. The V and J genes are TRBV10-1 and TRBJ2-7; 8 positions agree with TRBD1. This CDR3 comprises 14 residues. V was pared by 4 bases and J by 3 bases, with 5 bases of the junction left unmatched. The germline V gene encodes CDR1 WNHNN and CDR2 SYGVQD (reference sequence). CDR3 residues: CASSVGQGFYEQYF. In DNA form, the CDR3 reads TGCGCCAGCAGTGTTGGACAGGGATTCTACGAGCAGTACTTC.

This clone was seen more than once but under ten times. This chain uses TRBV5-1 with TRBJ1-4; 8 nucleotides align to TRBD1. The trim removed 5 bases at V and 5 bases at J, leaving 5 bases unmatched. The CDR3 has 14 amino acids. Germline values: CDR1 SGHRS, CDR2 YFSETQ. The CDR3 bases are TGCGCCAGCAGTCGGGACAGGTGGAATGAAAAACTGTTTTTT. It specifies CASSRDRWNEKLFF.

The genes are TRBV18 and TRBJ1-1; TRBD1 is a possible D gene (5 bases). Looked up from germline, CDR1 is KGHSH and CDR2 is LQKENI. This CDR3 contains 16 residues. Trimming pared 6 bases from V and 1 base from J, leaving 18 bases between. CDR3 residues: CASSPFGGGPNTEAFF. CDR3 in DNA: TGTGCCAGCTCGCCCTTTGGGGGAGGGCCGAACACTGAAGCTTTCTTT.

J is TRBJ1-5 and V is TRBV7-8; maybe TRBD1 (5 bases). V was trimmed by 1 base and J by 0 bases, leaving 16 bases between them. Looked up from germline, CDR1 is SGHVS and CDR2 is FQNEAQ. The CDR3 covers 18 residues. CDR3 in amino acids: CASSLDSWGRGSNQPQHF. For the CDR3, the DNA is TGTGCCAGCAGCTTAGACTCGTGGGGGAGGGGTAGCAATCAGCCCCAGCATTTT.

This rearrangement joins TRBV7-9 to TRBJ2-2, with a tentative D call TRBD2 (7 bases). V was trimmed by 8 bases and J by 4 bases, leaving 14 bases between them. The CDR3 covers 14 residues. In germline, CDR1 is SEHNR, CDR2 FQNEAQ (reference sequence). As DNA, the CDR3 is TGTGCCAGCCGAAGGGGGAGGGTCACCGGGGAGCTGTTTTTT. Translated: CASRRGRVTGELFF.

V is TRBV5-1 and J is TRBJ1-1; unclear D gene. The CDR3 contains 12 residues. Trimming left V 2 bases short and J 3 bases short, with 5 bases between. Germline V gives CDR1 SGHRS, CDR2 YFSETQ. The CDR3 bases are TGCGCCAGCAGCTTACGGGACACTGAAGCTTTCTTT. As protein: CASSLRDTEAFF.